A selection of T cell receptor beta chains follows, all from one sample in a study of cytomegalovirus exposure and HLA in healthy donors. Profiled with immunoSEQ multiplex PCR; TCRdb holds only in-frame clones, not every one. This sample's table has under 200,000 clones. Sample: PBMCs. These receptors all stem from a man aged 30 to 39 in good health and CMV-seronegative. Each CDR3 is given with its conserved first and last residue. Each record gives: J gene, V gene, CDR3 length, D gene, CDR3 protein, CDR3 DNA. A D gene is named only where the DNA matches it firmly.

J: TRBJ2-7; V: TRBV27; length: 17; D: -; CDR3: CASGSSGGMGGFYEQYF; DNA: TGTGCCAGCGGGTCCAGCGGCGGGATGGGGGGATTCTACGAGCAGTACTTC
J: TRBJ2-1; V: TRBV2; length: 16; D: -; CDR3: CASSDASKSTYNEQFF; DNA: TGTGCCAGCAGTGATGCTAGTAAATCTACCTACAATGAGCAGTTCTTC
J: TRBJ2-2; V: TRBV13; length: 20; D: TRBD2; CDR3: CASSLAGGLAGGSNTGELFF; DNA: TGTGCCAGCAGCTTAGCGGGGGGACTAGCGGGAGGTTCCAACACCGGGGAGCTGTTTTTT
J: TRBJ2-1; V: TRBV13; length: 14; D: TRBD2; CDR3: CASSPGGRMDEQFF; DNA: TGTGCCAGCAGCCCCGGCGGGAGGATGGATGAGCAGTTCTTC
J: TRBJ2-3; V: TRBV19; length: 14; D: -; CDR3: CASSIGPSTDTQYF; DNA: TGTGCCAGTAGTATAGGGCCGAGCACAGATACGCAGTATTTT
J: TRBJ2-3; V: TRBV6-4; length: 16; D: TRBD2; CDR3: CASSEVGGRGMDTQYF; DNA: TGTGCCAGCAGTGAAGTTGGCGGGAGGGGAATGGATACGCAGTATTTT
J: TRBJ1-3; V: TRBV18; length: 14; D: -; CDR3: CASSPPTAGNTIYF; DNA: TGTGCCAGCTCACCACCGACAGCTGGAAACACCATATATTTT
J: TRBJ2-1; V: TRBV7-2; length: 12; D: -; CDR3: CASSLVGLEQFF; DNA: TGTGCCAGCAGCTTAGTGGGGCTAGAGCAGTTCTTC
J: TRBJ2-3; V: TRBV10-3; length: 17; D: TRBD1; CDR3: CAISDLAGDSSTDTQYF; DNA: TGTGCCATCAGTGACTTAGCAGGGGACAGTAGCACAGATACGCAGTATTTT
J: TRBJ2-5; V: TRBV9; length: 14; D: -; CDR3: CASSVVPNGETQYF; DNA: TGTGCCAGCAGCGTAGTGCCAAACGGGGAGACCCAGTACTTC
J: TRBJ2-2; V: TRBV5-5; length: 16; D: TRBD2; CDR3: CASSYIAGGSTGELFF; DNA: TGTGCCAGCAGCTATATAGCGGGAGGCAGCACCGGGGAGCTGTTTTTT
J: TRBJ1-3; V: TRBV5-1; length: 17; D: TRBD1; CDR3: CASSQGQDPTSGNTIYF; DNA: TGCGCCAGCAGCCAGGGACAGGACCCTACCTCTGGAAACACCATATATTTT
J: TRBJ2-7; V: TRBV7-2; length: 17; D: TRBD2; CDR3: CASSFSGSGSYAYEQYF; DNA: TGTGCCAGCAGCTTCAGCGGTAGCGGGAGTTACGCATACGAGCAGTACTTC
J: TRBJ1-4; V: TRBV5-1; length: 15; D: TRBD1; CDR3: CASSLGTGGREKLFF; DNA: TGCGCCAGCAGCTTGGGGACAGGGGGTCGGGAAAAACTGTTTTTT
J: TRBJ2-7; V: TRBV6-6; length: 14; D: TRBD1; CDR3: CASHRTGEIYEQYF; DNA: TGTGCCAGCCACAGGACAGGGGAAATCTACGAGCAGTACTTC
J: TRBJ2-1; V: TRBV30; length: 16; D: TRBD2; CDR3: CAWRPTSGGSYNEQFF; DNA: TGTGCCTGGAGGCCGACTAGCGGCGGCTCCTACAATGAGCAGTTCTTC
J: TRBJ2-2; V: TRBV19; length: 14; D: TRBD2; CDR3: CATGLAGVTGELFF; DNA: TGTGCCACGGGACTAGCGGGAGTTACCGGGGAGCTGTTTTTT
J: TRBJ1-1; V: TRBV19; length: 15; D: -; CDR3: CASRREGGWNTEAFF; DNA: TGTGCCAGTAGGAGGGAGGGAGGTTGGAACACTGAAGCTTTCTTT
J: TRBJ2-1; V: TRBV7-3; length: 14; D: -; CDR3: CASSPPNRVPEQFF; DNA: TGTGCCAGCAGCCCCCCAAACAGGGTTCCTGAGCAGTTCTTC
J: TRBJ2-3; V: TRBV14; length: 13; D: -; CDR3: CASSQELRDTQYF; DNA: TGTGCCAGCAGCCAAGAATTGAGGGATACGCAGTATTTT
J: TRBJ2-4; V: TRBV6-5; length: 15; D: -; CDR3: CASRDPRGAKNIQYF; DNA: TGTGCCAGCAGAGATCCTCGGGGTGCCAAAAACATTCAGTACTTC
J: TRBJ1-3; V: TRBV11-3; length: 14; D: TRBD1; CDR3: CASRPTGDGNTIYF; DNA: TGTGCCAGCCGTCCGACAGGGGACGGAAACACCATATATTTT
J: TRBJ1-1; V: TRBV28; length: 12; D: -; CDR3: CASYDRITEAFF; DNA: TGTGCCAGCTACGACAGGATTACTGAAGCTTTCTTT
J: TRBJ1-5; V: TRBV7-2; length: 17; D: TRBD1; CDR3: CASRPDVTGDWNQPQHF; DNA: TGTGCCAGCAGACCTGACGTAACAGGGGATTGGAATCAGCCCCAGCATTTT
J: TRBJ2-1; V: TRBV30; length: 16; D: -; CDR3: CAWSHSGEIPYNEQFF; DNA: TGTGCCTGGAGTCACTCGGGGGAGATACCCTACAATGAGCAGTTCTTC
J: TRBJ1-4; V: TRBV18; length: 13; D: -; CDR3: CASSLHRDEKLFF; DNA: TGTGCCAGCTCACTTCACAGGGATGAAAAACTGTTTTTT
J: TRBJ2-1; V: TRBV7-9; length: 15; D: TRBD1; CDR3: CASSYRQGIINEQFF; DNA: TGTGCCAGCAGCTATCGACAGGGTATAATAAATGAGCAGTTCTTC
J: TRBJ1-2; V: TRBV28; length: 16; D: TRBD1; CDR3: CASSSQTGQFSHGYTF; DNA: TGTGCCAGCAGTTCGCAGACAGGGCAATTCTCCCATGGCTACACCTTC
J: TRBJ2-5; V: TRBV18; length: 16; D: TRBD2; CDR3: CASSLGTSGDEETQYF; DNA: TGTGCCAGCTCACTCGGGACTAGCGGGGACGAAGAGACCCAGTACTTC
J: TRBJ1-3; V: TRBV11-2; length: 13; D: -; CDR3: CASSQNSGNTIYF; DNA: TGTGCCAGCAGTCAGAACTCTGGAAACACCATATATTTT
J: TRBJ2-3; V: TRBV18; length: 12; D: -; CDR3: CASSPLQDTQYF; DNA: TGTGCCAGCTCACCACTTCAAGATACGCAGTATTTT
J: TRBJ1-5; V: TRBV27; length: 15; D: TRBD1; CDR3: CASSFGGQGGQPQHF; DNA: TGTGCCAGCAGTTTCGGGGGTCAGGGGGGACAGCCCCAGCATTTT